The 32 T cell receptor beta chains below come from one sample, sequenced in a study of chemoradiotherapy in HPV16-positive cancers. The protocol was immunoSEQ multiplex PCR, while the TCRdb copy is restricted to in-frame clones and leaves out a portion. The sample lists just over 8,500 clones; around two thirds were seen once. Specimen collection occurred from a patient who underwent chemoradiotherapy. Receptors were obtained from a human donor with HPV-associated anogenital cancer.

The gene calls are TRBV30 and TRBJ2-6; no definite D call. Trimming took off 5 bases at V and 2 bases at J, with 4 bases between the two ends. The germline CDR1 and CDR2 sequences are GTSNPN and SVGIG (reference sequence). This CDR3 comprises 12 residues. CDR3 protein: CAWGPGANVLTF. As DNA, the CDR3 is TGTGCCTGGGGTCCTGGGGCCAACGTCCTGACTTTC.

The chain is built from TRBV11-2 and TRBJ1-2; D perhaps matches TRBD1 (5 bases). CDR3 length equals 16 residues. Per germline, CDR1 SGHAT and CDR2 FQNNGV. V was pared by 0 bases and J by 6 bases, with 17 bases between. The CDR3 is CASSLDRGDLGHGYTF. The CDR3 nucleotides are TGTGCCAGCAGCTTAGACAGAGGGGACTTGGGACATGGCTACACCTTC. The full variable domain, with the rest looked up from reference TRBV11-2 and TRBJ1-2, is EAGVAQSPRYKIIEKRQSVAFWCNPISGHATLYWYQQILGQGPKLLIQFQNNGVVDDSQLPKDRFSAERLKGVDSTLKIQPAKLEDSAVYLCASSLDRGDLGHGYTFGSGTRLTVV.

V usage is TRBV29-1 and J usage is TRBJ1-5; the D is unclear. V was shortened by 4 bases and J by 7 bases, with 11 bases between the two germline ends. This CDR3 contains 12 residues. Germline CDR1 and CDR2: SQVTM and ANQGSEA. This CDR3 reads CSVVEPGQPQHF. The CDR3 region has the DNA TGCAGCGTTGTTGAGCCAGGCCAGCCCCAGCATTTT.

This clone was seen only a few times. The CDR3 loop is CASSLPGQGSYEQYF. The CDR3 nucleotides are TGTGCCAGCAGTTTACCGGGACAGGGATCCTACGAGCAGTACTTC. The chain joins TRBV28 to TRBJ2-7, with 9 bases fitting TRBD1. This CDR3 spans 15 amino acids. The germline gives CDR1 MDHEN, CDR2 SYDVKM. Trimming cost V 2 bases and J 1 base; bases outside gene matches: 3.

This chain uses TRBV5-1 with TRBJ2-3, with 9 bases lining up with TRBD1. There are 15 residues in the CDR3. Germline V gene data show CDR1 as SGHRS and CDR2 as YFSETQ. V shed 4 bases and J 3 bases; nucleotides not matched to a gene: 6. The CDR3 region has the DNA TGCGCCAGCAGCAAGGGACAGGGTGAGACAGATACGCAGTATTTT. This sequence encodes CASSKGQGETDTQYF.

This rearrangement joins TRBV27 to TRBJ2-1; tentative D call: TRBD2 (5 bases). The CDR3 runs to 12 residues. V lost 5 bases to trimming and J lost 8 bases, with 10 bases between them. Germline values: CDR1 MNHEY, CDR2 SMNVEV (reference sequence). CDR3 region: CASSPTSHEQFF. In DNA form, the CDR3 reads TGTGCCAGCAGTCCTACTAGTCATGAGCAGTTCTTC.

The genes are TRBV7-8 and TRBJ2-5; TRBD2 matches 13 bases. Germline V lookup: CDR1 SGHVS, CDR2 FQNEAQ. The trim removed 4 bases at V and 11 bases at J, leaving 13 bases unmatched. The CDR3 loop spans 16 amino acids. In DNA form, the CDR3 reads TGTGCCAGCAGCTGGGGACTAGCGGGACTCGGCGGGGAGCAGTACTTC. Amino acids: CASSWGLAGLGGEQYF. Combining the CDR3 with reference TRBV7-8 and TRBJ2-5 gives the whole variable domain GAGVSQSPRYKVAKRGQDVALRCDPISGHVSLFWYQQALGQGPEFLTYFQNEAQLDKSGLPSDRFFAERPEGSVSTLKIQRTQQEDSAVYLCASSWGLAGLGGEQYFGPGTRLLVL.

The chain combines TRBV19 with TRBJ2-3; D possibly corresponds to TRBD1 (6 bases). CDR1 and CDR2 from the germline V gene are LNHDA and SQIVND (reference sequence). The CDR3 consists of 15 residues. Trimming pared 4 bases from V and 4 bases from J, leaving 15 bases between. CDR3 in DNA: TGTGCCAGTAGTACTGGCAGGGGTAGCGCAGATACGCAGTATTTT. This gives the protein CASSTGRGSADTQYF.

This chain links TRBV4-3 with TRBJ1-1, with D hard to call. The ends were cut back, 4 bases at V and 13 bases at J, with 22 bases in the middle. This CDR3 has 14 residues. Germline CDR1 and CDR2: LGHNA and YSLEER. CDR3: CASSPSARGNSHFF. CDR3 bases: TGCGCCAGCAGCCCATCAGCACGCGGAAACTCGCATTTCTTT.

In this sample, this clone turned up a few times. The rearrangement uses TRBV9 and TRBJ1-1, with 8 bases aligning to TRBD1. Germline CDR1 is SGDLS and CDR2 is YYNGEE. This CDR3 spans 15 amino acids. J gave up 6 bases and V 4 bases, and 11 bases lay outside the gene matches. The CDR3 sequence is CASSSSGGKGSEAFF. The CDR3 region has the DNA TGTGCCAGCAGCTCGTCAGGGGGCAAAGGATCTGAAGCTTTCTTT.

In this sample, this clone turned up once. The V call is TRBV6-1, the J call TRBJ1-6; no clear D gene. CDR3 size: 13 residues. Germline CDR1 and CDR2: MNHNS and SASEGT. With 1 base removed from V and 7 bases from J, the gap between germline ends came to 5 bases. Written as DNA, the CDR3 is TGTGCCAGCAGTGAAGGTCCAAATTCACCCCTCCACTTT. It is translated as CASSEGPNSPLHF.

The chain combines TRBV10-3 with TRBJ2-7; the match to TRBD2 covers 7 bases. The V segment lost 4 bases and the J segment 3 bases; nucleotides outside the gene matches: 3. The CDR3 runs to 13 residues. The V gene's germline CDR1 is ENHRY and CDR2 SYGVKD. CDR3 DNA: TGTGCCATCAGTGCGGGGGGAAGCTACGAGCAGTACTTC. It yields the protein CAISAGGSYEQYF.

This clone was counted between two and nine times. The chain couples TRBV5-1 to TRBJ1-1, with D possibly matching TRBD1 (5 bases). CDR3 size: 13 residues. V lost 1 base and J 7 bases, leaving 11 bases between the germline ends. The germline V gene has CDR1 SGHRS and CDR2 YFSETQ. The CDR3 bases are TGCGCCAGCAGCTTGTCACAGGTCAATGAAGCTTTCTTT. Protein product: CASSLSQVNEAFF.

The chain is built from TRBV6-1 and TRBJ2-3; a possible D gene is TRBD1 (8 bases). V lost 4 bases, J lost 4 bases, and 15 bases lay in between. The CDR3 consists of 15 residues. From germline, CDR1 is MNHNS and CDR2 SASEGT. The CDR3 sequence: CASSASTGGADTQYF. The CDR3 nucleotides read TGTGCCAGCAGTGCATCCACAGGGGGGGCAGATACGCAGTATTTT.

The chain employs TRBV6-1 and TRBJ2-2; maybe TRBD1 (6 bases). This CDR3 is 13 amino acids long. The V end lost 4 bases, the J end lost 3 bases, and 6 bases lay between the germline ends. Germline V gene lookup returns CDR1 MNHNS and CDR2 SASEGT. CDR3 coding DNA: TGTGCCAGCAGTGGACAGGACACCGGGGAGCTGTTTTTT. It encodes CASSGQDTGELFF.

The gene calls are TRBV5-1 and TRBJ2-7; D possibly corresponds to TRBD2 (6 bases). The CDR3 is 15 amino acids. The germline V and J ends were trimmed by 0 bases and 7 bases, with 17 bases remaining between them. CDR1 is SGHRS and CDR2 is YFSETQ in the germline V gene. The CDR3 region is CASSLALRGPREQYF. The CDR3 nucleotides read TGCGCCAGCAGCTTGGCTCTGCGGGGCCCCCGAGAGCAGTACTTC.

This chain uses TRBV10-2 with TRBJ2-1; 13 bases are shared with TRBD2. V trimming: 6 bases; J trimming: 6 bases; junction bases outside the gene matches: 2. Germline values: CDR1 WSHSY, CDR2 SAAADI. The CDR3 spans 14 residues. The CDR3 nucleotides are TGCGCCAGCAGGGGACTAGCGGGACTCAATGAGCAGTTCTTC. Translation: CASRGLAGLNEQFF.

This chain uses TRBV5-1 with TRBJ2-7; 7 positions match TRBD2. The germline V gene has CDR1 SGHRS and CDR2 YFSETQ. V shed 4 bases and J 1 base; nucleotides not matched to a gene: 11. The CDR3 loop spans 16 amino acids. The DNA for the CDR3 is TGCGCCAGCAGCCCTGGGGCCGGACTAGTTTCCTACGAGCAGTACTTC. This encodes CASSPGAGLVSYEQYF.

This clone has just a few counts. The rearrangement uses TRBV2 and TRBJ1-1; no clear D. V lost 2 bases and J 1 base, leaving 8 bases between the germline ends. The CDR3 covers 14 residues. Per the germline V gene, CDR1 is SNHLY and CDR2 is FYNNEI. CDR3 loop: CASSEQPPNTEAFF. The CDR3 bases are TGTGCCAGCAGTGAACAGCCACCGAACACTGAAGCTTTCTTT.

The CDR3 bases are TGTGCCATCAGTGAGTTGAAGACAGTAGACGCTGAGGTCTATGGCTACACCTTC. It encodes CAISELKTVDAEVYGYTF. V gene TRBV10-3 combines with J gene TRBJ1-2, with D perhaps TRBD1 (5 bases). Per the germline V gene, CDR1 is ENHRY and CDR2 is SYGVKD. The CDR3 extends over 18 amino acids. V was pared by 1 base and J by 4 bases, with 22 bases between.

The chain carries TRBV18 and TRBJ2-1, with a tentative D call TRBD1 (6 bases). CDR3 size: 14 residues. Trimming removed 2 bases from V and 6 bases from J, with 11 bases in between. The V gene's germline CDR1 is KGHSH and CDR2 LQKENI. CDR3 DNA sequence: TGTGCCAGCTCACCAACCGGGACAATCAATGAGCAGTTCTTC. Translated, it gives CASSPTGTINEQFF.

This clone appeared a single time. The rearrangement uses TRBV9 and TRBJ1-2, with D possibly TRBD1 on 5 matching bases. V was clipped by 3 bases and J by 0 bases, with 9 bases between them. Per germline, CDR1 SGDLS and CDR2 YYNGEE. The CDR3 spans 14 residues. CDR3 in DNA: TGTGCCAGCAGCGCCACCAGGGCTAACTATGGCTACACCTTC. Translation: CASSATRANYGYTF.

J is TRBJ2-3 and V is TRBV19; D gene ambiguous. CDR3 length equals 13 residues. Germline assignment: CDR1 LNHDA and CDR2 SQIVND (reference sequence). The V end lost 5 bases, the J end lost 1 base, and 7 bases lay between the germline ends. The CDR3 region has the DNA TGTGCCAGTAGTGTCAGACGCACAGATACGCAGTATTTT. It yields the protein CASSVRRTDTQYF. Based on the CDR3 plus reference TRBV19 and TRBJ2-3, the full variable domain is DGGITQSPKYLFRKEGQNVTLSCEQNLNHDAMYWYRQDPGQGLRLIYYSQIVNDFQKGDIAEGYSVSREKKESFPLTVTSAQKNPTAFYLCASSVRRTDTQYFGPGTRLTVL.

CDR3 sequence reads: CASSSAGSSPYNEQFF. Written as DNA, the CDR3 is TGTGCCAGCAGCTCCGCGGGTAGCAGCCCCTACAATGAGCAGTTCTTC. This chain connects TRBV7-9 to TRBJ2-1; tentatively, D is TRBD2 (5 bases). The CDR3 sequence is 16 residues long. The germline gives CDR1 SEHNR, CDR2 FQNEAQ (reference sequence). V shed 4 bases and J shed 2 bases, with 15 bases lying between them.

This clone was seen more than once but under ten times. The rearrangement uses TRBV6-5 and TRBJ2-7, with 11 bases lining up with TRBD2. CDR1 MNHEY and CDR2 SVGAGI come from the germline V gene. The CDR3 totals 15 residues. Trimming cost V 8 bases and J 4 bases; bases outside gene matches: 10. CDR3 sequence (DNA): TGTGCCAGCTCTACCCTAGCGGGAGGCTGGTACGAGCAGTACTTC. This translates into CASSTLAGGWYEQYF.

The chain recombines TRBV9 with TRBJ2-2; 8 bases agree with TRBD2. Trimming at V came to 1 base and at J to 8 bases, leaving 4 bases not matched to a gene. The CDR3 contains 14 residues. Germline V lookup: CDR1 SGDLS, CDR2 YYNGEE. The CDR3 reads CASSVSGSEGELFF. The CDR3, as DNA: TGTGCCAGCAGCGTAAGCGGGAGTGAAGGGGAGCTGTTTTTT.

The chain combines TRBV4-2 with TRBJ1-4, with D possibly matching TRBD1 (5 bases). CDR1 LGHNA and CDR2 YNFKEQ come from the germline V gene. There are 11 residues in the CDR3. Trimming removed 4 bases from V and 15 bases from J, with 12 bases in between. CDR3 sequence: CASSLGRDVFF. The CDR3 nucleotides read TGTGCCAGCAGCCTGGGACGGGACGTGTTTTTT.

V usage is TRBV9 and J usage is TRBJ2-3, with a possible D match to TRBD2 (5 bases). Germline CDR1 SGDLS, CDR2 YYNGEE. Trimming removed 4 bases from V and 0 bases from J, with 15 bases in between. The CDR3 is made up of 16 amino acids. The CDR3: CASSPTRHSSTDTQYF. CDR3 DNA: TGTGCCAGCAGCCCTACTAGACACTCTAGCACAGATACGCAGTATTTT.

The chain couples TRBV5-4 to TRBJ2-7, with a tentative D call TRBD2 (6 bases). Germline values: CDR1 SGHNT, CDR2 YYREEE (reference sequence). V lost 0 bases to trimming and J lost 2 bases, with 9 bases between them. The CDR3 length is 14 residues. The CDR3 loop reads CASSLGGNPYEQYF. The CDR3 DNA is TGTGCCAGCAGCTTGGGCGGGAACCCCTACGAGCAGTACTTC.

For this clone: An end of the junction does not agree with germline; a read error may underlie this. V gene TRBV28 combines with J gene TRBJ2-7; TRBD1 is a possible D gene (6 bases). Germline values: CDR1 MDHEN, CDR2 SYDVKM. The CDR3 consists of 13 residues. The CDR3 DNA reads TGTACCAGCAGTCCCCTGGGGGCTGGGGAGCAGTACTTC. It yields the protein CTSSPLGAGEQYF.

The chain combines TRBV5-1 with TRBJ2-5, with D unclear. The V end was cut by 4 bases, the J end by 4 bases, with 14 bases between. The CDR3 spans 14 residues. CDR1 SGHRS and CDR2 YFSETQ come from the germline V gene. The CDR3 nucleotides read TGCGCCAGCAGCCCGGATCCCCAGACAGAGACCCAGTACTTC. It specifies CASSPDPQTETQYF. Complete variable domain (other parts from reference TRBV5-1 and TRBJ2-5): KAGVTQTPRYLIKTRGQQVTLSCSPISGHRSVSWYQQTPGQGLQFLFEYFSETQRNKGNFPGRFSGRQFSNSRSEMNVSTLELGDSALYLCASSPDPQTETQYFGPGTRLLVL.

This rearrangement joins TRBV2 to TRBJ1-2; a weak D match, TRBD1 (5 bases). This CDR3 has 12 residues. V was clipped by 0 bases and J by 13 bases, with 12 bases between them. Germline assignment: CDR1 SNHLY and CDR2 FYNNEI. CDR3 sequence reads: CASSEALRGPTF. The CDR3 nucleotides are TGTGCCAGCAGTGAAGCGCTTCGGGGCCCCACCTTC.